Listed here is a single TCR beta chain. Its antigen is undetermined. The sample comes from a study of post-analysis software for immune sequencing data. The overall study: Secondary progressive, relapsing-remitting and progressive-relapsing multiple sclerosis were among the included disease courses. Findings and limits, study-wide: About 5 TRBV segments occurring more often in patients than controls included TRBV5-6, TRBV5-1 and TRBV20-1. Normalized Chao1 diversity was significantly reduced in patients versus controls.

Every TCR beta cDNA library bore unique molecular identifiers. Each batch of roughly 1 to 11 million T cells produced roughly 0.5 million cDNA molecules. TCRdb re-derived calls from the PCR reads in MiXCR, one entry per CDR3 protein. In the table there are 350,000 to 500,000 distinct CDR3 sequences, approximately 39% of which are singletons. V lost 4 bases and J lost 0, with 12 bases in between. This CDR3 has 14 residues. Germline lookup yields CDR1 SQVTM and CDR2 ANQGSEA. The receptor comes from a girl aged 2-9 years with multiple sclerosis. Input material: blood. The chain joins TRBV29-1 to TRBJ1-1; no reliable D call. CDR3 nucleotides: TGCAGCGTTGTGGGCAGGTTCATGAACACTGAAGCTTTCTTT. Protein product: CSVVGRFMNTEAFF.